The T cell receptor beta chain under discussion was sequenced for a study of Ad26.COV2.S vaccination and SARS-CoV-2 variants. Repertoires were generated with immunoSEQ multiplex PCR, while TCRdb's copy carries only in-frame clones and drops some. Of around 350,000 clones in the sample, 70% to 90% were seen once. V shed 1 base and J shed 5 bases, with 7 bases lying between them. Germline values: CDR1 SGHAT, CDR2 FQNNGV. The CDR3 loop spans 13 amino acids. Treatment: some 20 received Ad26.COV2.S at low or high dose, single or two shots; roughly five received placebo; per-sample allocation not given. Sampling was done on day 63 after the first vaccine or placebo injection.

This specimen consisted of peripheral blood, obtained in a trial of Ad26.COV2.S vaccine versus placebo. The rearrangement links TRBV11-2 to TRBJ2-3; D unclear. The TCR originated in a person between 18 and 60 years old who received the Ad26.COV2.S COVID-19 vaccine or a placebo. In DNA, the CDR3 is TGTGCCAGCAGCTTAGCTTCTAGAGATACGCAGTATTTT. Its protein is CASSLASRDTQYF.